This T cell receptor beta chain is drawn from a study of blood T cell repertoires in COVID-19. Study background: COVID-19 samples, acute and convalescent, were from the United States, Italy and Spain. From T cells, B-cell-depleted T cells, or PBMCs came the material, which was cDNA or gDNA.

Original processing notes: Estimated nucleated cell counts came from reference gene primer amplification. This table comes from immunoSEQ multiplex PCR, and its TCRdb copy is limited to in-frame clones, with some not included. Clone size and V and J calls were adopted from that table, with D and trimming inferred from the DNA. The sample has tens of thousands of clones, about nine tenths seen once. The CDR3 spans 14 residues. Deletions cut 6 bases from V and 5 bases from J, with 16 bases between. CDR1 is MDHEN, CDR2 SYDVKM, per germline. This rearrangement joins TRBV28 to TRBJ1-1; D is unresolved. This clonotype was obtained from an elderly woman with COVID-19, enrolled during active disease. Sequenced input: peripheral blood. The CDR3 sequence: CASSFGSLGTEAFF. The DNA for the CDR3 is TGTGCCAGCAGCTTCGGGAGCCTTGGGACTGAAGCTTTCTTT.